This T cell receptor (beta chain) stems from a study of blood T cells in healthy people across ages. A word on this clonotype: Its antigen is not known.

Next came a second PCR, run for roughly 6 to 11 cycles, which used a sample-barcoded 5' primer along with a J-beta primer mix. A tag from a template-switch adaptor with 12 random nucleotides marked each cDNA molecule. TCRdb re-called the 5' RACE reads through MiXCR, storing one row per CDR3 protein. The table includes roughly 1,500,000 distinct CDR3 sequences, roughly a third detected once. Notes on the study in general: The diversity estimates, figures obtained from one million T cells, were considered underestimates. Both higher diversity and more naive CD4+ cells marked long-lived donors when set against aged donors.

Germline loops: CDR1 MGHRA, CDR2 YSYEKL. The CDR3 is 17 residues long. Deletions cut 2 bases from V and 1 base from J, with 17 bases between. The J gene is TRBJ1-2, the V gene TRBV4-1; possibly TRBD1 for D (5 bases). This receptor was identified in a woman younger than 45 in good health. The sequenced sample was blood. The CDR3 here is CASSQNILTGFNYGYTF. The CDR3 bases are TGCGCCAGCAGCCAAAACATCCTAACAGGTTTTAACTATGGCTACACCTTC.